The next 17 T cell receptor beta chains were all read from a single sample in a study of cytomegalovirus exposure and HLA in healthy donors. With 60 Vbeta and 13 Jbeta primers, the PCR was carried out. Repertoires were generated with immunoSEQ multiplex PCR, while TCRdb's copy carries only in-frame clones and drops some. Of about 150,000 clones listed, roughly 82% are singletons. Input material: PBMCs. The receptors were sampled from a man younger than 45 in good health and CMV-seronegative.

The V gene is TRBV5-1, the J gene TRBJ2-5; D perhaps matches TRBD1 (6 bases). The CDR3 consists of 14 residues. V was cut by 0 bases and J by 7 bases, with 13 bases left in between. Germline CDR1 SGHRS, CDR2 YFSETQ. This chain's CDR3 is CASSLEEDSGTQYF. CDR3 DNA: TGCGCCAGCAGCTTGGAGGAGGACAGTGGGACCCAGTACTTC.

In DNA form, the CDR3 reads TGTGCCAGCACGCCTCAGGGGGTCGGCAATCAGCCCCAGCATTTT. It codes for CASTPQGVGNQPQHF. The J gene is TRBJ1-5, the V gene TRBV6-5; 7 nucleotides agree with TRBD1. Per the germline V gene, CDR1 is MNHEY and CDR2 is SVGAGI. The CDR3 contains 15 residues. Trimming removed 7 bases from V and 2 bases from J; junction bases left unmatched: 8.

The chain carries TRBV4-1 and TRBJ2-5; 13 bases agree with TRBD2. The CDR3 contains 18 residues. Germline assignment: CDR1 MGHRA and CDR2 YSYEKL. The trim removed 0 bases at V and 4 bases at J, leaving 8 bases unmatched. CDR3 nucleotide sequence: TGCGCCAGCAGCCAAGATTGGGAACTAGCGGGGGGGCCAGAGACCCAGTACTTC. Amino acids: CASSQDWELAGGPETQYF.

This sequence joins TRBV25-1 and TRBJ1-3; D ambiguous. Germline V gene lookup returns CDR1 MGHDK and CDR2 SYGVNS. The CDR3 covers 13 residues. V lost 8 bases to trimming and J lost 0 bases, with 8 bases between them. This CDR3 reads CASSGSSGNTIYF. The CDR3 nucleotides are TGTGCCAGCTCGGGTTCCTCTGGAAACACCATATATTTT. The variable domain in full, completed from reference TRBV25-1 and TRBJ1-3, reads EADIYQTPRYLVIGTGKKITLECSQTMGHDKMYWYQQDPGMELHLIHYSYGVNSTEKGDLSSESTVSRIRTEHFPLTLESARPSHTSQYLCASSGSSGNTIYFGEGSWLTVV.

CDR3 in amino acids: CASSLGGAGGSQPQHF. As DNA, the CDR3 is TGTGCCAGCAGTTTGGGAGGGGCTGGTGGATCTCAGCCCCAGCATTTT. The chain links TRBV27 to TRBJ1-5; a possible D gene is TRBD1 (5 bases). V was trimmed by 3 bases and J by 6 bases, leaving 18 bases between them. The CDR3 runs 16 residues. In germline, CDR1 is MNHEY, CDR2 SMNVEV (reference sequence).

The V gene is TRBV9, the J gene TRBJ1-1; D call uncertain. The CDR3 is made up of 14 amino acids. Germline CDR1 and CDR2: SGDLS and YYNGEE. V dropped 0 bases and J dropped 2 bases, with 8 bases sitting between them. CDR3 in DNA: TGTGCCAGCAGCGTAGAGCCGGGAAACACTGAAGCTTTCTTT. It translates to CASSVEPGNTEAFF.

This chain uses TRBV28 with TRBJ1-1; a weak D match, TRBD1 (5 bases). CDR1 and CDR2 from the germline V gene are MDHEN and SYDVKM. V lost 6 bases to trimming and J lost 1 base, with 9 bases between them. The length of the CDR3 is 13 residues. CDR3 region: CASSSDKNTEAFF. CDR3 in DNA: TGTGCCAGCAGCTCGGACAAGAACACTGAAGCTTTCTTT.

This sequence joins TRBV27 and TRBJ2-1; 10 positions agree with TRBD1. Germline values: CDR1 MNHEY, CDR2 SMNVEV (reference sequence). V was pared by 5 bases and J by 7 bases, with 5 bases of the junction left unmatched. CDR3 length: 14 amino acids. In nucleotides, the CDR3 is TGTGCCAGCAGTCGCAGGGACAGGGGTAATGAGCAGTTCTTC. Protein sequence: CASSRRDRGNEQFF.

The chain carries TRBV19 and TRBJ1-1; weak D call: TRBD1 (5 bases). The germline V gene encodes CDR1 LNHDA and CDR2 SQIVND (reference sequence). Trimming took 10 bases from V and 0 from J, leaving 12 bases between them. The CDR3 runs 13 residues. In DNA form, the CDR3 reads TGTGCCACTTCGGACACAATGAACACTGAAGCTTTCTTT. Translation: CATSDTMNTEAFF.

This clone came up once. CDR3 in amino acids: CASSLAGGDLDEQYF. The CDR3 nucleotides are TGTGCCAGCAGCTTAGCTGGCGGGGATCTGGACGAGCAGTACTTC. This rearrangement joins TRBV5-4 to TRBJ2-7; the D gene is possibly TRBD2 (6 bases). The CDR3 is 15 residues long. Trimming took 2 bases from V and 5 from J, leaving 17 bases between them. The germline gives CDR1 SGHNT, CDR2 YYREEE (reference sequence).

This clone was observed a handful of times. This chain links TRBV5-8 with TRBJ2-1; 9 nucleotides match TRBD2. This CDR3 comprises 15 residues. The ends lost 2 bases at V and 4 bases at J; junction bases unmatched: 4. Germline V CDR1 and CDR2: SGHTS, YDEGEE. Here the CDR3 DNA reads TGTGCCAGCAGCTTCCGGACTAGCGCGTACAATGAGCAGTTCTTC. Protein: CASSFRTSAYNEQFF.

The sample holds one count of this clone. V and J are TRBV9 and TRBJ2-5, with 15 bases fitting TRBD2. Losses at the gene ends were 4 bases for V and 3 bases for J; bases not matched to a gene: 7. CDR3 length: 17 amino acids. The germline gives CDR1 SGDLS, CDR2 YYNGEE. CDR3 sequence (DNA): TGTGCCAGCAGCATCGGACTAGCGGGGGGGCTCAAAGAGACCCAGTACTTC. This codes for CASSIGLAGGLKETQYF. The full variable domain, in which reference TRBV9 and TRBJ2-5 provide the parts outside the CDR3, is DSGVTQTPKHLITATGQRVTLRCSPRSGDLSVYWYQQSLDQGLQFLIQYYNGEERAKGNILERFSAQQFPDLHSELNLSSLELGDSALYFCASSIGLAGGLKETQYFGPGTRLLVL.

This chain connects TRBV6-5 to TRBJ2-2; D unresolved. This CDR3 is 13 amino acids long. CDR1 and CDR2 (germline): MNHEY, SVGAGI. The germline V and J ends were trimmed by 4 bases and 2 bases, with 5 bases remaining between them. The CDR3 sequence is CASSSHNTGELFF. The CDR3 bases are TGTGCCAGCAGTTCCCATAACACCGGGGAGCTGTTTTTT.

This clone was recorded only once. The V call is TRBV27, the J call TRBJ1-5; D might be TRBD1 (6 bases). The CDR3 runs to 15 residues. Trimming took off 2 bases at V and 4 bases at J, with 12 bases between the two ends. Looked up from germline, CDR1 is MNHEY and CDR2 is SMNVEV (reference sequence). This chain's CDR3 is CASSLAGGGNQPQHF. The CDR3 bases are TGTGCCAGCAGTTTAGCGGGGGGCGGGAATCAGCCCCAGCATTTT.

This CDR3 reads CASSSTGGTYEQYF. In nucleotides, the CDR3 is TGCGCCAGCAGTTCGACAGGGGGTACATACGAGCAGTACTTC. The chain joins TRBV5-1 to TRBJ2-7, with 9 bases that match TRBD1. V lost 5 bases, J lost 4 bases, and 7 bases stayed unmatched. This CDR3 region has 14 residues. Looked up from germline, CDR1 is SGHRS and CDR2 is YFSETQ.

This chain links TRBV5-1 with TRBJ1-1; tentatively, D is TRBD1 (5 bases). Trimming cost V 0 bases and J 5 bases, with 17 bases left between them. CDR1 is SGHRS and CDR2 is YFSETQ in the germline V gene. The CDR3 sequence is 16 residues long. This CDR3 reads CASSLGMTRGMTEAFF. The CDR3 DNA reads as TGCGCCAGCAGCTTGGGGATGACACGGGGGATGACTGAAGCTTTCTTT.

On this clone itself: One end of the junction is discordant with germline, which a read error may explain. The chain uses TRBV28 and TRBJ2-6, with 7 bases matching TRBD1. Germline lookup yields CDR1 MDHEN and CDR2 SYDVKM. The CDR3 extends over 16 amino acids. The CDR3 DNA reads TGTGCCAGCACAAGGGGGCAGATCTCTGGGGCCAACGGCCTGACTTTC. This gives the protein CASTRGQISGANGLTF.